The 29 T cell receptor beta chains below all came from one sample that was sequenced in a study of blood T cell repertoires in COVID-19. TCRdb keeps only in-frame clones here, not all; method: immunoSEQ multiplex PCR. The sample yields about 25,000 clones, about 84% seen once. Sequencing used peripheral blood. The origin of the receptors is a man aged 45-65 years with active or convalescent COVID-19.

The chain links TRBV19 to TRBJ2-3; TRBD1 might be the D (5 bases). Germline V gene sequence: CDR1 LNHDA, CDR2 SQIVND (reference sequence). Trimming took off 3 bases at V and 2 bases at J, with 9 bases between the two ends. The CDR3 length is 14 residues. CDR3 protein: CASSILQATDTQYF. CDR3 nucleotide sequence: TGTGCCAGTAGTATTCTACAGGCCACAGATACGCAGTATTTT.

The genes are TRBV5-1 and TRBJ2-2; 9 nucleotides match TRBD2. V lost 4 bases, J lost 5 bases, and 12 bases stayed unmatched. In germline, CDR1 is SGHRS, CDR2 YFSETQ. This CDR3 is built from 17 residues. The CDR3 DNA follows: TGCGCCAGCAGCGGGACTCGCGGGGGGGCGTTGACCGGGGAGCTGTTTTTT. This translates into CASSGTRGGALTGELFF.

The gene calls are TRBV11-2 and TRBJ2-7; possible D gene TRBD2, 5 bases. This CDR3 comprises 16 residues. Trimming left V 2 bases short and J 7 bases short, with 21 bases between. Germline assignment: CDR1 SGHAT and CDR2 FQNNGV. DNA for the CDR3: TGTGCCAGCAGCTTACCCCTCGGGCGGGCTCCTGGGGAGCAGTACTTC. Its translation: CASSLPLGRAPGEQYF.

The chain employs TRBV11-2 and TRBJ2-3; the match to TRBD2 covers 14 bases. CDR3 length: 19 residues. Germline lookup yields CDR1 SGHAT and CDR2 FQNNGV. Trimming at V came to 3 bases and at J to 3 bases, leaving 11 bases not matched to a gene. This CDR3 reads CASSFRGLAGGLRTDTQYF. CDR3 nucleotide sequence: TGTGCCAGCAGCTTCCGCGGACTAGCGGGAGGACTAAGAACAGATACGCAGTATTTT.

This chain links TRBV11-1 with TRBJ2-7; D is perhaps TRBD1 (5 bases). V lost 5 bases and J lost 4, with 12 bases in between. This CDR3 has 13 residues. Germline CDR1 reads SGHAT; CDR2 reads FQDESV (reference sequence). CDR3 sequence reads: CASSRDQGYEQYF. The CDR3 DNA is TGTGCCAGCAGCCGTGATCAGGGATACGAGCAGTACTTC.

This clone was seen more than once but under ten times. This chain connects TRBV27 to TRBJ2-2; D is ambiguous. Germline CDR1 and CDR2: MNHEY and SMNVEV (reference sequence). This CDR3 has 12 residues. V dropped 2 bases and J dropped 5 bases, with 3 bases sitting between them. The CDR3 coding sequence is TGTGCCAGCAGTTTACGGACCGGGGAGCTGTTTTTT. This translates into CASSLRTGELFF.

The chain employs TRBV5-1 and TRBJ2-7; 10 bases align to TRBD2. After removal of 5 bases from V and 1 base from J, the junction contained 6 bases not matched to a gene. Germline V gene data show CDR1 as SGHRS and CDR2 as YFSETQ. CDR3 length: 15 residues. The CDR3 is CASRLTAGGSYEQYF. CDR3 DNA: TGCGCCAGCAGATTAACAGCGGGAGGGTCCTACGAGCAGTACTTC. Based on the CDR3 plus reference TRBV5-1 and TRBJ2-7, the full variable domain is KAGVTQTPRYLIKTRGQQVTLSCSPISGHRSVSWYQQTPGQGLQFLFEYFSETQRNKGNFPGRFSGRQFSNSRSEMNVSTLELGDSALYLCASRLTAGGSYEQYFGPGTRLTVT.

This sequence joins TRBV15 and TRBJ2-7; 8 bases match TRBD2. Looked up from germline, CDR1 is LNHNV and CDR2 is YYDKDF (reference sequence). V dropped 0 bases and J dropped 3; count of bases not matched to a gene: 10. The CDR3 has 17 amino acids. The CDR3 is CATSRDIVAGGHYEQYF. In DNA form, the CDR3 reads TGTGCCACCAGCAGAGATATTGTTGCGGGGGGCCACTACGAGCAGTACTTC.

The J gene is TRBJ1-2, the V gene TRBV11-2; D remains ambiguous. V shed 2 bases and J shed 7 bases, with 5 bases lying between them. This CDR3 has 11 residues. Germline CDR1 and CDR2: SGHAT and FQNNGV. Written as DNA, the CDR3 is TGTGCCAGCAGCTTACTAGGTGGCTACACCTTC. This codes for CASSLLGGYTF. Full variable domain (rest looked up from reference TRBV11-2 and TRBJ1-2): EAGVAQSPRYKIIEKRQSVAFWCNPISGHATLYWYQQILGQGPKLLIQFQNNGVVDDSQLPKDRFSAERLKGVDSTLKIQPAKLEDSAVYLCASSLLGGYTFGSGTRLTVV.

The chain is built from TRBV28 and TRBJ1-5; no reliable D call. The CDR3 is 15 amino acids. The ends were cut back, 3 bases at V and 2 bases at J, with 11 bases in the middle. The germline V gene encodes CDR1 MDHEN and CDR2 SYDVKM. The CDR3: CASSLIGSGNQPQHF. The CDR3 DNA reads TGTGCCAGCAGTTTGATAGGGAGTGGCAATCAGCCCCAGCATTTT.

The V call is TRBV27, the J call TRBJ2-7, with unresolved D. Trimming cost V 2 bases and J 0 bases, with 8 bases left between them. CDR3 size: 14 residues. CDR1 and CDR2 (germline): MNHEY, SMNVEV (reference sequence). The DNA for the CDR3 is TGTGCCAGCAGTTTAGTTCGGTTCTCCTACGAGCAGTACTTC. Translating it yields CASSLVRFSYEQYF.

The chain carries TRBV28 and TRBJ2-1; 7 nucleotides agree with TRBD1. Losses at the gene ends were 5 bases for V and 0 bases for J; bases not matched to a gene: 4. The germline gives CDR1 MDHEN, CDR2 SYDVKM. This CDR3 is built from 15 residues. The CDR3 is CASSRQGSSYNEQFF. The CDR3 coding sequence is TGTGCCAGCAGTCGACAGGGAAGCTCCTACAATGAGCAGTTCTTC.

The chain is built from TRBV6-5 and TRBJ1-4; weak D call: TRBD1 (6 bases). CDR1 is MNHEY and CDR2 is SVGAGI in the germline V gene. With 4 bases removed from V and 4 bases from J, the gap between germline ends came to 13 bases. CDR3 length: 15 amino acids. The CDR3 DNA sequence: TGTGCCAGCAGTTCGACAGGAGAGGGTAATGAAAAACTGTTTTTT. Its protein product is CASSSTGEGNEKLFF.

V is TRBV6-6 and J is TRBJ1-2; D perhaps matches TRBD1 (5 bases). Trimming left V 0 bases short and J 3 bases short, with 5 bases between. Germline V lookup: CDR1 MNHNY, CDR2 SVGAGI (reference sequence). CDR3 length: 13 amino acids. CDR3: CASSYSQDYGYTF. Here the CDR3 DNA reads TGTGCCAGCAGTTACTCACAGGACTATGGCTACACCTTC.

This clone was observed once. The chain joins TRBV5-6 to TRBJ1-2; D ambiguous. The CDR3 sequence is 15 residues long. CDR1 and CDR2 from the germline V gene are SGHDT and YYEEEE. The germline V and J ends were trimmed by 0 bases and 7 bases, with 16 bases remaining between them. The CDR3 sequence: CASSLGTRAALGYTF. The CDR3 region has the DNA TGTGCCAGCAGCTTGGGTACGAGGGCTGCCCTTGGCTACACCTTC.

The genes are TRBV21-1 and TRBJ2-7; TRBD1 was called by the table and not checked on the DNA. TRBV21-1 is given as a pseudogene. This CDR3 is 15 amino acids long. The CDR3 sequence: CASSKVVAGIYEQYF. In nucleotides, the CDR3 is TGTGCCAGCAGCAAAGTAGTCGCAGGGATCTACGAGCAGTACTTC.

The CDR3 nucleotides are TGTGCCTGGAGTGTAGGGACATTAACTTTTGGCAATCAGCCCCAGCATTTT. Residues: CAWSVGTLTFGNQPQHF. The gene calls are TRBV30 and TRBJ1-5; tentatively, D is TRBD1 (6 bases). CDR1 is GTSNPN, CDR2 SVGIG, per germline (reference sequence). Trimming removed 0 bases from V and 2 bases from J, with 17 bases in between. This CDR3 comprises 17 residues.

This chain links TRBV19 with TRBJ2-2; 9 positions agree with TRBD1. The CDR3 covers 20 residues. J lost 6 bases, V lost 8 bases, and 25 bases had no gene match. Germline loops: CDR1 LNHDA, CDR2 SQIVND (reference sequence). CDR3: CASRKITAGVGQGSAGELFF. In DNA, the CDR3 is TGTGCCAGTCGCAAAATTACCGCTGGGGTGGGACAGGGCTCGGCCGGGGAGCTGTTTTTT. The full variable domain, with the rest looked up from reference TRBV19 and TRBJ2-2, is DGGITQSPKYLFRKEGQNVTLSCEQNLNHDAMYWYRQDPGQGLRLIYYSQIVNDFQKGDIAEGYSVSREKKESFPLTVTSAQKNPTAFYLCASRKITAGVGQGSAGELFFGEGSRLTVL.

V is TRBV12-3 or TRBV12-4 and J is TRBJ2-3; D remains ambiguous. The ends were cut back, 5 bases at V and 5 bases at J, with 8 bases in the middle. This CDR3 spans 12 amino acids. Here the CDR3 reads CASSLTGDTQYF. The CDR3 DNA sequence: TGTGCCAGCAGTCTCACTGGAGATACGCAGTATTTT.

The gene calls are TRBV4-1 and TRBJ2-1; 12 positions agree with TRBD2. The CDR3 sequence is 18 residues long. Germline V lookup: CDR1 MGHRA, CDR2 YSYEKL. Trimming removed 0 bases from V and 8 bases from J; junction bases left unmatched: 11. The CDR3 region is CASSQDETLAGGPHEQFF. The DNA of the CDR3 is TGCGCCAGCAGCCAAGACGAAACCCTAGCGGGAGGGCCCCATGAGCAGTTCTTC.

The V gene is TRBV5-1, the J gene TRBJ1-1, with 9 bases identical to TRBD1. Germline loops: CDR1 SGHRS, CDR2 YFSETQ. V was clipped by 2 bases and J by 0 bases; unmatched bases: 14. CDR3 size: 19 residues. CDR3 bases: TGCGCCAGCAGCTTCGGGTTGGGACAGGGACTTAGGATGAACACTGAAGCTTTCTTT. Translated: CASSFGLGQGLRMNTEAFF.

The sample holds a few counts of this clone. This sequence joins TRBV11-3 and TRBJ1-2; no firm D call. Looked up from germline, CDR1 is SGHNT and CDR2 is YENEEA. The length of the CDR3 is 14 residues. Trimming cost V 5 bases and J 1 base, with 11 bases left between them. The CDR3 DNA follows: TGTGCCAGCAGCCCGAGCGACGGTAACTATGGCTACACCTTC. Amino acids: CASSPSDGNYGYTF.

The rearrangement joins TRBV10-3 to TRBJ1-2; TRBD1 agrees at 7 bases. Unmatched junction bases numbered 8, after V lost 8 bases and J lost 5 bases. Germline values: CDR1 ENHRY, CDR2 SYGVKD. The CDR3 consists of 13 residues. CDR3 sequence: CAIGTGAGYGYTF. Here the CDR3 DNA reads TGTGCCATCGGCACAGGGGCTGGGTATGGCTACACCTTC.

The rearrangement uses TRBV28 and TRBJ2-1, with D possibly being TRBD1 (6 bases). V gave up 4 bases and J gave up 12 bases, with 19 bases separating them. The CDR3 runs to 14 residues. Germline lookup yields CDR1 MDHEN and CDR2 SYDVKM. CDR3 sequence reads: CASSSRGRSLGQFF. The CDR3 DNA sequence: TGTGCCAGCAGTTCCAGGGGTCGGAGCTTGGGGCAGTTCTTC.

This chain joins TRBV28 and TRBJ2-3; D not resolved. CDR1 and CDR2 (germline): MDHEN, SYDVKM. The CDR3 has 13 amino acids. The germline V and J ends were trimmed by 3 bases and 5 bases, with 9 bases remaining between them. The CDR3 DNA reads as TGTGCCAGCAGTTTTGTTCAGATAGATACGCAGTATTTT. Translating it yields CASSFVQIDTQYF.

This chain uses TRBV19 with TRBJ2-1; D not resolved. In germline, CDR1 is LNHDA, CDR2 SQIVND (reference sequence). Trimming took 4 bases from V and 3 from J, leaving 10 bases between them. The CDR3 extends over 14 amino acids. The CDR3 here is CASSSLRFYNEQFF. CDR3 DNA: TGTGCCAGTAGTAGCTTGCGGTTCTACAATGAGCAGTTCTTC.

V and J are TRBV2 and TRBJ2-7; TRBD1 agrees at 7 bases. The CDR3 is 14 amino acids. The germline CDR1 and CDR2 sequences are SNHLY and FYNNEI. The V segment lost 8 bases and the J segment 2 bases; nucleotides outside the gene matches: 9. CDR3 sequence (DNA): TGTGCCAGCGGAAGACAGGGTAGAACCTACGAGCAGTACTTC. Translation gives CASGRQGRTYEQYF.

This clone showed up just a few times. The chain couples TRBV7-9 to TRBJ2-5; 14 nucleotides align to TRBD2. Germline V gene lookup returns CDR1 SEHNR and CDR2 FQNEAQ (reference sequence). The CDR3 spans 16 residues. Trimming at V came to 3 bases and at J to 5 bases, leaving 5 bases not matched to a gene. CDR3 DNA sequence: TGTGCCAGCAGCTTGACTAGCGGGGGGGCCTCTGAGACCCAGTACTTC. Translated, it gives CASSLTSGGASETQYF.

This clone was counted once. DNA for the CDR3: TGTGCCAGCAGCTTGCGGGGTGTCGATGGAGCTTTCTTT. This codes for CASSLRGVDGAFF. The V call is TRBV5-4, the J call TRBJ1-1, with D unclear. This CDR3 is built from 13 residues. Trimming removed 1 base at V and 10 bases at J, with 14 bases between. The V gene's germline CDR1 is SGHNT and CDR2 YYREEE (reference sequence).